This entry lists 2 T cell receptor beta chains sequenced from one sample in a study of T cells in Graves' hyperthyroidism and ophthalmopathy (dated by TCRdb to about 2019). Library preparation was by multiplex PCR. Sequencing was carried out with an Illumina HiSeq 2000. The TCR beta CDR3 regions were amplified from the RNA transcripts. The first round of RT-PCR for the TCR CDR3 was performed with the HTBI primer set and the Qiagen OneStep RT-PCR kit. TCRdb redid the processing of the public reads, applying fastp at Q25 and MiXCR, and retained in-frame beta chains. Entries that share a CDR3 protein sequence are merged under the most common genes and DNA. In this sample the table shows hundreds of thousands of distinct CDR3 sequences, more than 15% of which occur a single time. The ten largest clones capture roughly 3.4% of the sample. Sequences were obtained from blood. The origin of the receptors is a woman in her forties with Graves' ophthalmopathy.

This clonotype was counted at least ten times. The J gene is TRBJ2-1, the V gene TRBV28; D may be TRBD1 (5 bases). This CDR3 spans 13 amino acids. V was cut by 5 bases and J by 8 bases, with 13 bases left in between. Germline V gene data show CDR1 as MDHEN and CDR2 as SYDVKM. This CDR3 reads CASSPPRVDEQFF. As DNA, the CDR3 is TGTGCCAGCAGTCCTCCCAGGGTAGATGAGCAGTTCTTC. The complete variable domain, with remaining parts taken from reference TRBV28 and TRBJ2-1, reads DVKVTQSSRYLVKRTGEKVFLECVQDMDHENMFWYRQDPGLGLRLIYFSYDVKMKEKGDIPEGYSVSREKKERFSLILESASTNQTSMYLCASSPPRVDEQFFGPGTRLTVL.

The chain recombines TRBV28 with TRBJ2-3; 9 nucleotides align to TRBD2. CDR3 length equals 15 residues. V shed 1 base, J shed 5 bases, and the junction held 4 bases outside the gene matches. Germline V gene data show CDR1 as MDHEN and CDR2 as SYDVKM. The CDR3: CASSLSAGGGDTQYF. CDR3 bases: TGTGCCAGCAGTTTATCTGCGGGAGGGGGAGATACGCAGTATTTT.